The 19 T cell receptor beta chains below come from one sample, sequenced in a study of cytomegalovirus exposure and HLA in healthy donors. The PCR had 60 Vbeta and 13 Jbeta primers. This table comes from immunoSEQ multiplex PCR, and its TCRdb copy is limited to in-frame clones, with some not included. The sample consists of some 120,000 clones, around three quarters of them appearing once. The material sequenced was PBMCs. These receptors all stem from a woman aged 40 to 55 in good health and CMV-seropositive.

V and J are TRBV19 and TRBJ1-2, with D perhaps TRBD1 (6 bases). CDR3 size: 15 residues. Germline CDR1 is LNHDA and CDR2 is SQIVND (reference sequence). Between the trimmed V and J ends, which lost 6 bases and 5 bases, there was a span of 19 bases. The CDR3 coding sequence is TGTGCCAGTAGCGGACAGCTAAACCACGATTATGGCTACACCTTC. Encoded protein: CASSGQLNHDYGYTF.

This rearrangement joins TRBV5-4 to TRBJ2-1; D gene ambiguous. CDR1 is SGHNT, CDR2 YYREEE, per germline (reference sequence). V was shortened by 1 base and J by 4 bases, with 12 bases between the two germline ends. The CDR3 is 15 residues long. The CDR3 loop is CASSLSLSTYNEQFF. The CDR3 nucleotides read TGTGCCAGCAGCTTGTCCCTTTCCACTTACAATGAGCAGTTCTTC.

V and J are TRBV5-1 and TRBJ2-5, with TRBD2 identical over 8 bases. Looked up from germline, CDR1 is SGHRS and CDR2 is YFSETQ. J gave up 1 base and V 4 bases, and 6 bases lay outside the gene matches. There are 15 residues in the CDR3. The CDR3 here is CASSPSTSAQETQYF. The CDR3 coding sequence is TGCGCCAGCAGCCCTTCGACTAGCGCCCAAGAGACCCAGTACTTC.

This clone was recorded a few times. The genes are TRBV7-3 and TRBJ1-5; 9 bases match TRBD1. In germline, CDR1 is SGHTA, CDR2 FQGTGA. Trimming cost V 5 bases and J 6 bases; bases outside gene matches: 5. This CDR3 is 14 amino acids long. CDR3 sequence reads: CASSNRGLVQPQHF. As DNA, the CDR3 is TGTGCCAGCAGCAACAGGGGGCTCGTTCAGCCCCAGCATTTT.

The chain combines TRBV29-1 with TRBJ2-2; D is perhaps TRBD1 (6 bases). The germline gives CDR1 SQVTM, CDR2 ANQGSEA. V dropped 6 bases and J dropped 1 base, with 9 bases sitting between them. The CDR3 sequence is 13 residues long. CDR3 sequence (DNA): TGCAGCGTAGAGACAGGGAACACCGGGGAGCTGTTTTTT. Translated, it gives CSVETGNTGELFF.

This rearrangement joins TRBV27 to TRBJ2-7, with 11 bases fitting TRBD2. There are 14 residues in the CDR3. Germline CDR1 is MNHEY and CDR2 is SMNVEV (reference sequence). The ends lost 5 bases at V and 3 bases at J; junction bases unmatched: 3. Here the CDR3 DNA reads TGTGCCAGCAGTAACCTAGCGGGAGGCTACGAGCAGTACTTC. The encoded protein is CASSNLAGGYEQYF.

This chain uses TRBV6-5 with TRBJ2-7; D is possibly TRBD2 (5 bases). CDR3 length equals 14 residues. From germline, CDR1 is MNHEY and CDR2 SVGAGI. Trimming took 2 bases from V and 2 from J, leaving 10 bases between them. DNA of the CDR3: TGTGCCAGCAGTTACACGCAGACTACCTACGAGCAGTACTTC. Translated, it gives CASSYTQTTYEQYF.

The chain links TRBV30 to TRBJ1-5, with D hard to call. CDR1 GTSNPN and CDR2 SVGIG come from the germline V gene (reference sequence). The CDR3 is made up of 12 amino acids. The V end was cut by 3 bases, the J end by 1 base, with 4 bases between. This CDR3 reads CAWSLSNQPQHF. The CDR3 DNA is TGTGCCTGGAGCTTAAGCAATCAGCCCCAGCATTTT. Full variable domain (outside the CDR3, taken from reference TRBV30 and TRBJ1-5): SQTIHQWPATLVQPVGSPLSLECTVEGTSNPNLYWYRQAAGRGLQLLFYSVGIGQISSEVPQNLSASRPQDRQFILSSKKLLLSDSGFYLCAWSLSNQPQHFGDGTRLSIL.

There are many counts of this clone. V usage is TRBV6-5 and J usage is TRBJ1-3; the D is unclear. Looked up from germline, CDR1 is MNHEY and CDR2 is SVGAGI. The V end was cut by 0 bases, the J end by 0 bases, with 9 bases between. CDR3 size: 16 residues. The CDR3 nucleotides read TGTGCCAGCAGTTACTCGAGGCCGAGCTCTGGAAACACCATATATTTT. This gives the protein CASSYSRPSSGNTIYF.

V and J are TRBV28 and TRBJ1-3, with D perhaps TRBD1 (6 bases). From germline, CDR1 is MDHEN and CDR2 SYDVKM. The germline V and J ends were trimmed by 6 bases and 4 bases, with 10 bases remaining between them. The CDR3 extends over 13 amino acids. The CDR3 DNA reads as TGTGCCAGCAGCCACAGGGAAGGAAACACCATATATTTT. It translates to CASSHREGNTIYF.

The sample holds a few counts of this clone. This chain uses TRBV15 with TRBJ1-1; 7 bases map to TRBD1. Per the germline V gene, CDR1 is LNHNV and CDR2 is YYDKDF (reference sequence). V shed 2 bases, J shed 5 bases, and the junction held 8 bases outside the gene matches. The CDR3 covers 15 residues. CDR3 region: CATSRYKGAETEAFF. The CDR3 region has the DNA TGTGCCACCAGCAGATATAAGGGGGCTGAAACTGAAGCTTTCTTT.

This chain joins TRBV13 and TRBJ2-1, with 9 bases matching TRBD1. Germline trimming cut 2 bases from V and 9 bases from J; bases unmatched to any gene: 11. CDR3 length: 16 amino acids. Germline V CDR1 and CDR2: PRHDT, FYEKMQ (reference sequence). DNA of the CDR3: TGTGCCAGCAGCTTACTCGGACAGGGGACACTTAGTGAGCAGTTCTTC. It codes for CASSLLGQGTLSEQFF.

This chain joins TRBV6-1 and TRBJ2-6; 11 bases are shared with TRBD2. The CDR3 is made up of 18 amino acids. Germline CDR1 and CDR2: MNHNS and SASEGT. V dropped 4 bases and J dropped 0; count of bases not matched to a gene: 5. CDR3 DNA sequence: TGTGCCAGCAGTGTCCTAGCGGGAGGCCTCTCTGGGGCCAACGTCCTGACTTTC. It specifies CASSVLAGGLSGANVLTF.

V usage is TRBV4-1 and J usage is TRBJ2-1, with D perhaps TRBD2 (5 bases). Looked up from germline, CDR1 is MGHRA and CDR2 is YSYEKL. Trimming stripped 4 bases from V and 8 bases from J, with 15 bases between. The CDR3 contains 14 residues. CDR3 nucleotide sequence: TGCGCCAGCAGCCTCAATACAGAGGGAGATGAGCAGTTCTTC. It is translated as CASSLNTEGDEQFF.

CDR3 in DNA: TGTGCCAGTAGTATAGGTGGCAGCGCTGAAGCTTTCTTT. Residues: CASSIGGSAEAFF. The J gene is TRBJ1-1, the V gene TRBV19; D gene unclear. Germline CDR1 LNHDA, CDR2 SQIVND (reference sequence). The CDR3 has 13 amino acids. Between the trimmed V and J ends, which lost 1 base and 6 bases, there was a span of 9 bases. Full variable domain (remainder filled in from reference TRBV19 and TRBJ1-1): DGGITQSPKYLFRKEGQNVTLSCEQNLNHDAMYWYRQDPGQGLRLIYYSQIVNDFQKGDIAEGYSVSREKKESFPLTVTSAQKNPTAFYLCASSIGGSAEAFFGQGTRLTVV.

The chain employs TRBV30 and TRBJ2-4; tentative D call: TRBD2 (5 bases). The CDR3 consists of 11 residues. Germline values: CDR1 GTSNPN, CDR2 SVGIG (reference sequence). Between the trimmed V and J ends, which lost 4 bases and 7 bases, there was a span of 8 bases. The CDR3: CAWTGENIQYF. In DNA form, the CDR3 reads TGTGCCTGGACCGGGGAGAACATTCAGTACTTC.

This sequence joins TRBV5-1 and TRBJ2-7; 7 nucleotides agree with TRBD1. Looked up from germline, CDR1 is SGHRS and CDR2 is YFSETQ. Trimming took 0 bases from V and 4 from J; bases not matched to a gene: 7. This CDR3 has 15 residues. CDR3 region: CASSLGGTAQYEQYF. The CDR3 DNA sequence: TGCGCCAGCAGCTTGGGGGGGACAGCCCAGTACGAGCAGTACTTC.

The chain is built from TRBV6-1 and TRBJ1-5; D perhaps matches TRBD1 (6 bases). Germline V gene lookup returns CDR1 MNHNS and CDR2 SASEGT. The germline V and J ends were trimmed by 7 bases and 5 bases, with 18 bases remaining between them. The CDR3 extends over 15 amino acids. The CDR3 loop is CASNRRQVGYQPQHF. The CDR3 bases are TGTGCCAGCAATCGTCGACAGGTCGGGTATCAGCCCCAGCATTTT.

The CDR3 DNA reads TGTGCCAGCAGTGAAAGGTCAGCGAGTGAAGCTTTCTTT. Amino acid sequence: CASSERSASEAFF. This chain uses TRBV6-1 with TRBJ1-1; D unresolved. Germline assignment: CDR1 MNHNS and CDR2 SASEGT. The CDR3 has 13 residues. The V gene lost 2 bases and the J gene lost 7 bases, with 11 bases spanning the gap.